Detailed here is one T cell receptor beta chain. The antigen is undetermined. The sample belongs to a study of T cells in Graves' hyperthyroidism and ophthalmopathy. Study-level points and caveats: Most thyroid clonotypes expanded above 0.001 were also detected in blood.

From RNA transcripts, TCR beta CDR3 regions were amplified. First-round RT-PCR targeting the TCR CDR3 was performed with the HTBI primer set. One entry per CDR3 protein, called by TCRdb with MiXCR from the multiplex PCR reads. The top ten hold 3% to 4.5% of the sample, which has approximately 600,000 distinct CDR3 sequences, about a sixth seen once. The germline gives CDR1 SGHAT, CDR2 FQNNGV. This CDR3 spans 12 amino acids. Trimming at V came to 4 bases and at J to 9 bases, leaving 3 bases not matched to a gene. The sequence was obtained from a woman between 25 and 40 years old with Graves' hyperthyroidism. The specimen was blood. This chain uses TRBV11-2 with TRBJ2-1; TRBD1 aligns across 7 bases. CDR3 sequence (DNA): TGTGCCAGCAGCTACAGGGGAGCTGAGCAGTTCTTC. Amino acids: CASSYRGAEQFF.